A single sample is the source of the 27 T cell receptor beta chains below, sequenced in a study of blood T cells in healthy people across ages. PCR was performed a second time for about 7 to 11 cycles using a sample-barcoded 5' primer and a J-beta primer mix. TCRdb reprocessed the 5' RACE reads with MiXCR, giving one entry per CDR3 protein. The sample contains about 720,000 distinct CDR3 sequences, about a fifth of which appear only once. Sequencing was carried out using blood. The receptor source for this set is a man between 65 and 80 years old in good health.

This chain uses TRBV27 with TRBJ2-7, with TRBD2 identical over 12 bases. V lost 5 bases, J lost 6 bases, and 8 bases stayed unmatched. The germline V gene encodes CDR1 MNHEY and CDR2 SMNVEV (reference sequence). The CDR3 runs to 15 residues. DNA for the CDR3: TGTGCCAGCAGTCGTGGACTAGCGGGGTCAGTCGAGCAGTACTTC. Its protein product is CASSRGLAGSVEQYF.

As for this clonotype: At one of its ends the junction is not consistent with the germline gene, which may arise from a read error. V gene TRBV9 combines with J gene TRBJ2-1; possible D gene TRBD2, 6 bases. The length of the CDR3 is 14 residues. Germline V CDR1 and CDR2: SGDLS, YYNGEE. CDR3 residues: CAGSVALTSNEQFF. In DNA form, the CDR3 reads TGTGCCGGCAGCGTAGCTTTGACTAGCAATGAGCAGTTCTTC.

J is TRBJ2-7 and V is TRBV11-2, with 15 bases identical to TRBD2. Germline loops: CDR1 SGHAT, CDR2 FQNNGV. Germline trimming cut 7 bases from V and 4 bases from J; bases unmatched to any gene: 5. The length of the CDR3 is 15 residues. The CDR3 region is CASTLGLAGGYEQYV. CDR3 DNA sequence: TGTGCCAGCACCCTGGGACTAGCGGGAGGATACGAGCAGTACGTC.

As DNA, the CDR3 is TGTGCCAGCAGCCAAAACAGGGTGGAGACCCAGTACTTC. It translates to CASSQNRVETQYF. J is TRBJ2-1 and V is TRBV3-1; D is possibly TRBD1 (6 bases). The DNA end is more similar to TRBJ2-5, so the J call may be wrong. CDR1 is LGHDT and CDR2 is YNNKEL in the germline V gene (reference sequence). CDR3 length: 13 residues.

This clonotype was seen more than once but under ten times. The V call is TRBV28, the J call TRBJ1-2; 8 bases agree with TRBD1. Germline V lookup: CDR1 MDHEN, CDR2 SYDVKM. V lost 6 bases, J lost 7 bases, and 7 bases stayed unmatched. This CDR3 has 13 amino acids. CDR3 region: CASRGNRGVGYTF. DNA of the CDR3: TGTGCCAGCAGAGGGAACAGGGGGGTTGGCTACACCTTC.

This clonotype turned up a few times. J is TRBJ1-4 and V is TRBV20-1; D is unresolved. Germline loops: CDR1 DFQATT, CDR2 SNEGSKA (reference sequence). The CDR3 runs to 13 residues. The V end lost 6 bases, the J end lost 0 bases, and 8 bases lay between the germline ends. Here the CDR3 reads CSAKLTTNEKLFF. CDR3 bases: TGCAGTGCGAAGCTTACAACTAATGAAAAACTGTTTTTT.

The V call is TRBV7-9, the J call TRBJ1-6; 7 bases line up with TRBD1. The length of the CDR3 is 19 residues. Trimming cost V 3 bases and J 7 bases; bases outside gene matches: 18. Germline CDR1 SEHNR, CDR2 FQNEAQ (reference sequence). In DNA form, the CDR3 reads TGTGCCAGCAGCTTTACACCGAGGGGGCTCGCCTTCGGGAATTCACCCCTCCACTTT. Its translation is CASSFTPRGLAFGNSPLHF. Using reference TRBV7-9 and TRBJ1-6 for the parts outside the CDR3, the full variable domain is DTGVSQNPRHKITKRGQNVTFRCDPISEHNRLYWYRQTLGQGPEFLTYFQNEAQLEKSRLLSDRFSAERPKGSFSTLEIQRTEQGDSAMYLCASSFTPRGLAFGNSPLHFGNGTRLTVT.

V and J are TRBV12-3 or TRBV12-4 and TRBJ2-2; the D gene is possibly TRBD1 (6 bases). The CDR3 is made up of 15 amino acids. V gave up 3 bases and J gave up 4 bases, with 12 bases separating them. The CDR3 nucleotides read TGTGCCAGCAGTTTCGGGTTAGGGGGCACCGGGGAGCTGTTTTTT. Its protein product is CASSFGLGGTGELFF.

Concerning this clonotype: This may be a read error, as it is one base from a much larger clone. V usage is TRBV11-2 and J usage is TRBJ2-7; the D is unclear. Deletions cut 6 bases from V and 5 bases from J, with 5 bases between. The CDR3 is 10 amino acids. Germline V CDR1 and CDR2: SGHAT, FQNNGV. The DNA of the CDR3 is TGTGCCAGCAGTTCCCACGAGCAGTACTTC. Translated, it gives CASSSHEQYF.

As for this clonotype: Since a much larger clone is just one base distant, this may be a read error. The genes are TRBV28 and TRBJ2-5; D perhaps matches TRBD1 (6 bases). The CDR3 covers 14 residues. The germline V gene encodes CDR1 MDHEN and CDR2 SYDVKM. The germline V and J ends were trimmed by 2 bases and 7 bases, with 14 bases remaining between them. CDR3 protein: CASSLLGAGGTQYF. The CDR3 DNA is TGTGCCAGCAGTTTACTGGGGGCAGGAGGGACCCAGTACTTC.

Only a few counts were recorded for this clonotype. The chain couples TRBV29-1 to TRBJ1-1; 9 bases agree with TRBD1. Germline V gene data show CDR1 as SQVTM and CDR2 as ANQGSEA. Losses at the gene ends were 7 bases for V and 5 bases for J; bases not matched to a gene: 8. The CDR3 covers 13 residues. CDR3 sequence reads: CSATTGGATEAFF. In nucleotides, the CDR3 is TGCAGCGCCACCACAGGGGGCGCGACTGAAGCTTTCTTT.

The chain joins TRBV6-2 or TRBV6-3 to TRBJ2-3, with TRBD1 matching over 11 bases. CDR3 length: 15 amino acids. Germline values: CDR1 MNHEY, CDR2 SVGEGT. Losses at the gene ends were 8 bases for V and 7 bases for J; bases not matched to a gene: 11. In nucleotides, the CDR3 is TGTGCCAGCTCGAAAGCTGGGACAGGGGGAAATACGCAGTATTTT. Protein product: CASSKAGTGGNTQYF.

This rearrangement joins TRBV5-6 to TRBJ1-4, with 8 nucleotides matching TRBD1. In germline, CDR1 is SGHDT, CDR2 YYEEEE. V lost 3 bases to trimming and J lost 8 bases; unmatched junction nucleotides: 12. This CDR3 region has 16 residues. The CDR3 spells CASSSKNRGICEKLFF. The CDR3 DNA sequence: TGTGCCAGCAGCTCAAAAAACAGGGGGATATGCGAAAAACTGTTTTTT. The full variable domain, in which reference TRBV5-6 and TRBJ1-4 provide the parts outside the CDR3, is DAGVTQSPTHLIKTRGQQVTLRCSPKSGHDTVSWYQQALGQGPQFIFQYYEEEERQRGNFPDRFSGHQFPNYSSELNVNALLLGDSALYLCASSSKNRGICEKLFFGSGTQLSVL.

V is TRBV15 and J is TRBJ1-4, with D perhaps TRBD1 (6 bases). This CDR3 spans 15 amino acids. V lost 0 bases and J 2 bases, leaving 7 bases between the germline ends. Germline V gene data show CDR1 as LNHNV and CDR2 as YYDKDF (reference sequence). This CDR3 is CATSRDRGTNEKLFF. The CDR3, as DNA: TGTGCCACCAGCAGAGATAGGGGGACTAATGAAAAACTGTTTTTT.

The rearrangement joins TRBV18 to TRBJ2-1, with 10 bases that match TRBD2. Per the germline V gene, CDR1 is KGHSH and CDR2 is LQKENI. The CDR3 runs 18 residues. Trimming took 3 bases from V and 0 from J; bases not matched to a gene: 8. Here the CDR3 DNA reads TGTGCCAGCTCACCCCGGCCTAGCGGGAGCTCCTCCTACAATGAGCAGTTCTTC. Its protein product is CASSPRPSGSSSYNEQFF.

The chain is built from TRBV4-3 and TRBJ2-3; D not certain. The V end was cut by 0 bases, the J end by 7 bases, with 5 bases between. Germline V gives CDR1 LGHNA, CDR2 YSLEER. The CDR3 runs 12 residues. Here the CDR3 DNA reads TGCGCCAGCAGCCAAGACCGGCATACGCAGTATTTT. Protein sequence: CASSQDRHTQYF.

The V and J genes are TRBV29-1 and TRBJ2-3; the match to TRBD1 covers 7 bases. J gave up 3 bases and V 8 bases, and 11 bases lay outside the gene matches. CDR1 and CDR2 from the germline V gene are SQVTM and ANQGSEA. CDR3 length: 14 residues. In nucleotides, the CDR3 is TGCAGCATTACACAGGGGTCCCGGACAGATACGCAGTATTTT. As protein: CSITQGSRTDTQYF.

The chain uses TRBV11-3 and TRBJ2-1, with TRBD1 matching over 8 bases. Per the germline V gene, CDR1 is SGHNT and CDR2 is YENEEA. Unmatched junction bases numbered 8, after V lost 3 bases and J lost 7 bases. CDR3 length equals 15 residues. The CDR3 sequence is CASSLPGGGRNEQFF. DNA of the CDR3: TGTGCCAGCAGCTTGCCAGGGGGCGGACGTAATGAGCAGTTCTTC.

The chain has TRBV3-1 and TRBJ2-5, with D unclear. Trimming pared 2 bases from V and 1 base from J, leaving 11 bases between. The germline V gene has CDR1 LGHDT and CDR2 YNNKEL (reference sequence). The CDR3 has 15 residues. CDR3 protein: CASSQSGPCQETQYF. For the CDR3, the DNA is TGTGCCAGCAGCCAATCCGGTCCGTGCCAAGAGACCCAGTACTTC.

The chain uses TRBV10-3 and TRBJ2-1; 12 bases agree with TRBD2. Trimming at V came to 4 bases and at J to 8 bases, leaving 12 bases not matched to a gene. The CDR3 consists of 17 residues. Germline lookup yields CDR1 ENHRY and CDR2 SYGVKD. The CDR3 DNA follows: TGTGCCATCAGTGGACAGGGAGGGACTAGCGGGTTCGATGAGCAGTTCTTC. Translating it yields CAISGQGGTSGFDEQFF.

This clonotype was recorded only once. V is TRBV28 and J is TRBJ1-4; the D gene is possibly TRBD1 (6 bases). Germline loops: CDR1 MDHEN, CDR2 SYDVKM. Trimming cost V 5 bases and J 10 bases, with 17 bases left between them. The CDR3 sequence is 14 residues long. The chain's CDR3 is CASSRSGDRSKLFF. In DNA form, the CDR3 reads TGTGCCAGCAGTCGTTCGGGCGACAGGTCAAAACTGTTTTTT.

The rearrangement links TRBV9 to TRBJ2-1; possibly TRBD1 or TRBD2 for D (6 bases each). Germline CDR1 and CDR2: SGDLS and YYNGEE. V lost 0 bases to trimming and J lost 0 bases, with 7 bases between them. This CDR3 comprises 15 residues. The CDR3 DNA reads TGTGCCAGCAGCGTAGAGGGGGGCTCCTACAATGAGCAGTTCTTC. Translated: CASSVEGGSYNEQFF. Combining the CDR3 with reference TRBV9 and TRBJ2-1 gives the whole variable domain DSGVTQTPKHLITATGQRVTLRCSPRSGDLSVYWYQQSLDQGLQFLIQYYNGEERAKGNILERFSAQQFPDLHSELNLSSLELGDSALYFCASSVEGGSYNEQFFGPGTRLTVL.

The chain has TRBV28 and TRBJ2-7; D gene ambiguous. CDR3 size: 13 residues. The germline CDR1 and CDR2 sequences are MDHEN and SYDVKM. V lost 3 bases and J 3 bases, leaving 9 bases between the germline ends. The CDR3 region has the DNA TGTGCCAGCAGTTTCTCCCCAGTCTACGAGCAGTACTTC. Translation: CASSFSPVYEQYF.

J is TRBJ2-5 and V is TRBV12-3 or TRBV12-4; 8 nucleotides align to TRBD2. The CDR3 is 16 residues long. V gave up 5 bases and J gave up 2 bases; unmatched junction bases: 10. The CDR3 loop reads CASSDLAGPIQETQYF. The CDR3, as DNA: TGTGCCAGCAGTGATCTAGCGGGTCCTATTCAAGAGACCCAGTACTTC.

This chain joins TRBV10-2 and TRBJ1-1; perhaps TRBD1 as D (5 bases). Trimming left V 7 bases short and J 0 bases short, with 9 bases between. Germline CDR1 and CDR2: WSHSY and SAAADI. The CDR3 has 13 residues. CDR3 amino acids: CASMRQMNTEAFF. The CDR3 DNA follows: TGCGCCAGCATGCGACAGATGAACACTGAAGCTTTCTTT.

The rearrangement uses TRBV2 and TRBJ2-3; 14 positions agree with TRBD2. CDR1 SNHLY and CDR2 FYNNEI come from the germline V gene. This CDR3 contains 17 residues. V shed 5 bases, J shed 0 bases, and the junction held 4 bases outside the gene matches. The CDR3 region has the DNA TGTGCCAGCAGTCTGACTAGCGGGAGGGCTAGCACAGATACGCAGTATTTT. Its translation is CASSLTSGRASTDTQYF.

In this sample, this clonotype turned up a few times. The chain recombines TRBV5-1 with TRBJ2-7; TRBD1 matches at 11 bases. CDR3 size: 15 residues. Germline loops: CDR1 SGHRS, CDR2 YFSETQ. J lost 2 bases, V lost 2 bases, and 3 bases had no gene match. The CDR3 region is CASSFGTGGPYEQYF. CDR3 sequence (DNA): TGCGCCAGCAGCTTCGGGACAGGGGGACCCTACGAGCAGTACTTC.